This T cell receptor (beta chain) was identified in a study of OX40 agonist ivuxolimab in advanced cancers. Study-level points and caveats: Both CD4+ and CD8+ T cell populations in blood had undergone clonal expansion by week 6 at 0.1 to 3.0 mg/kg. On average, a greater number of expanded clones characterised CD8+ T cells relative to CD4+. Low levels of normalized T-cell clonal expansion also appeared in some nonresponders.

The germline V gene has CDR1 SGHVS and CDR2 FNYEAQ. The ends were cut back, 0 bases at V and 6 bases at J, with 13 bases in the middle. The CDR3 runs 15 residues. Of note for this clone: Antigen unknown.

The method was immunoSEQ multiplex PCR; TCRdb's version includes in-frame clones alone and lacks a portion of them. The sample consists of more than 12,000 clones, over 60% of them appearing once. The TCR originated in an adult with an advanced solid tumor such as melanoma, head and neck, liver or kidney cancer. V gene TRBV7-6 combines with J gene TRBJ2-3; weak D call: TRBD2 (5 bases). Sequences were derived from CD4+ or CD8+ T cells sorted from blood, sampled in a trial of the OX40 agonist ivuxolimab. As DNA, the CDR3 is TGTGCCAGCAGCTTAGCGACTATACGTATGGATACGCAGTATTTT. Protein: CASSLATIRMDTQYF. Full variable domain (outside the CDR3, taken from reference TRBV7-6 and TRBJ2-3): GAGVSQSPRYKVTKRGQDVALRCDPISGHVSLYWYRQALGQGPEFLTYFNYEAQQDKSGLPNDRFSAERPEGSISTLTIQRTEQRDSAMYRCASSLATIRMDTQYFGPGTRLTVL.